Listed below are T cell receptor beta chains from one sample, sequenced in a study of cytomegalovirus exposure and HLA in healthy donors. Here immunoSEQ multiplex PCR was the method, and the copy in TCRdb shows in-frame clones only, minus some. The sample yields 160,000 or so clones, 60% to 85% seen once. The sequencing sample was made of PBMCs. Receptors originate from a man aged 30 to 45 in good health and CMV-seropositive. Both conserved end residues are part of each CDR3. The D gene is left open where the match is weak. Rows may omit the clone size; those that give it use once, few, many or a size class.

cdr3_aa cdr3_nt clone_size cdr3_length v_call d_call j_call
CASSSTRVDTGELFF TGCGCCAGCAGCTCTACTAGGGTGGACACCGGGGAGCTGTTTTTT . 15 TRBV5-1 . TRBJ2-2
CASSPGTAPGETQYF TGCGCCAGCAGCCCCGGGACTGCTCCCGGAGAGACCCAGTACTTC . 15 TRBV5-1 . TRBJ2-5
CASSSTPGTGDETQYF TGTGCCAGCAGCTCAACCCCCGGGACAGGGGACGAGACCCAGTACTTC . 16 TRBV9 TRBD1 TRBJ2-5
CASSVGSSGANVLTF TGTGCCAGCAGCGTAGGGAGCTCTGGGGCCAACGTCCTGACTTTC . 15 TRBV9 . TRBJ2-6
CAWSGDMAYEQYF TGTGCCTGGAGTGGAGACATGGCCTACGAGCAGTACTTC once 13 TRBV30 . TRBJ2-7
CASSLQGSTEAFF TGTGCCAGCTCTCTACAGGGATCCACTGAAGCTTTCTTT . 13 TRBV6-5 . TRBJ1-1
CAISELESREGSPLHF TGTGCCATCAGTGAGTTGGAATCCAGGGAGGGTTCACCCCTCCACTTT . 16 TRBV10-3 . TRBJ1-6
CSAWAGANYGYTF TGCAGCGCTTGGGCTGGGGCGAACTATGGCTACACCTTC . 13 TRBV29-1 . TRBJ1-2
CASSLASDSNQPQHF TGCGCCAGCAGCTTGGCCTCAGATAGCAATCAGCCCCAGCATTTT . 15 TRBV5-1 . TRBJ1-5
CASSWGDGPTDTQYF TGCGCCAGCAGCTGGGGGGACGGGCCCACAGATACGCAGTATTTT . 15 TRBV5-1 . TRBJ2-3
CASSSRTSGGPNTGELFF TGCGCCAGCAGCTCTAGGACTAGCGGGGGGCCGAACACCGGGGAGCTGTTTTTT . 18 TRBV5-1 TRBD2 TRBJ2-2
CASSLGQGNGYTF TGTGCCAGCAGCTTAGGACAGGGGAATGGCTACACCTTC . 13 TRBV7-9 TRBD1 TRBJ1-2
CASSQVIQNSPLHF TGTGCCAGCAGCCAAGTTATACAGAATTCACCCCTCCACTTT few 14 TRBV14 . TRBJ1-6
CASSQDSAPDTQYF TGCGCCAGCAGCCAAGATTCCGCGCCAGATACGCAGTATTTT . 14 TRBV4-3 . TRBJ2-3
CASSQDPDEQYF TGCGCCAGCAGCCAAGATCCTGACGAGCAGTACTTC . 12 TRBV4-1 . TRBJ2-7
CASSYVAGASDTQYF TGTGCCAGCAGTTACGTGGCGGGGGCGTCAGATACGCAGTATTTT . 15 TRBV6-5 . TRBJ2-3
CASSPRDRGNEQFF TGCGCCAGCAGCCCCCGGGACAGGGGAAATGAGCAGTTCTTC . 14 TRBV4-1 TRBD1 TRBJ2-1
CASSFPRDRQETQYF TGTGCCAGCAGCTTCCCCCGGGACAGACAAGAGACCCAGTACTTC . 15 TRBV7-9 TRBD1 TRBJ2-5
CASSPFSAAKNIQYF TGTGCCAGCAGCCCATTTAGCGCCGCCAAAAACATTCAGTACTTC . 15 TRBV11-2 . TRBJ2-4
CASSREFSYEQYF TGTGCCAGCAGCCGGGAATTCTCCTACGAGCAGTACTTC . 13 TRBV28 . TRBJ2-7
CASSSGDAGGETQYF TGCGCCAGCAGCAGCGGGGACGCCGGGGGGGAGACCCAGTACTTC . 15 TRBV5-1 TRBD2 TRBJ2-5
CASSYSSRLQETQYF TGTGCCAGCAGTTACTCGAGTCGATTACAAGAGACCCAGTACTTC once 15 TRBV6-5 . TRBJ2-5
CASRESITGELFF TGTGCCAGCAGAGAGAGTATAACCGGGGAGCTGTTTTTT . 13 TRBV6-1 . TRBJ2-2
CASGLGTGMRQPQHF TGTGCTAGTGGTTTGGGGACAGGGATGCGGCAGCCCCAGCATTTT few 15 TRBV12-5 TRBD1 TRBJ1-5
CASFQAGFANEKLFF TGTGCCAGCTTTCAGGCGGGCTTTGCTAATGAAAAACTGTTTTTT . 15 TRBV6-5 . TRBJ1-4
CASSPTGTSGGPEETQYF TGTGCCAGCAGCCCAACCGGGACTAGCGGGGGGCCTGAAGAGACCCAGTACTTC . 18 TRBV28 TRBD2 TRBJ2-5
CASSQEPGTGSYGYTF TGCGCCAGCAGCCAAGAACCTGGGACAGGGAGCTATGGCTACACCTTC . 16 TRBV4-1 TRBD1 TRBJ1-2
CASSNPRGLNTGELFF TGTGCCAGTAGTAACCCCCGGGGGTTAAACACCGGGGAGCTGTTTTTT . 16 TRBV19 . TRBJ2-2
CAWRGQGDYGYTF TGTGCCTGGAGGGGACAGGGGGACTATGGCTACACCTTC . 13 TRBV30 TRBD1 TRBJ1-2
CAISRDSYEQYF TGTGCCATCTCCCGAGACAGTTACGAGCAGTACTTC . 12 TRBV10-3 . TRBJ2-7
CASSQDAGRPQHF TGCGCCAGCAGCCAAGATGCAGGCAGGCCCCAGCATTTT few 13 TRBV4-3 . TRBJ1-5
CSVERREDEKLFF TGCAGCGTTGAACGCAGGGAGGATGAAAAACTGTTTTTT . 13 TRBV29-1 . TRBJ1-4
CASSPILGRGYEQYF TGTGCCAGCAGCCCGATATTGGGCAGGGGCTACGAGCAGTACTTC once 15 TRBV14 . TRBJ2-7
CASSLAEVRAFF TGTGCCAGCAGCTTAGCTGAAGTTAGAGCTTTCTTT . 12 TRBV7-2 . TRBJ1-1
CASSHAPTSGANNEQFF TGCGCCAGCAGCCACGCCCCTACTAGCGGGGCTAACAATGAGCAGTTCTTC . 17 TRBV4-1 TRBD2 TRBJ2-1
CASSLPDRGNYGYTF TGTGCCAGCAGCTTACCCGACAGGGGAAACTATGGCTACACCTTC . 15 TRBV5-4 TRBD1 TRBJ1-2
CASSLYFKNIQYF TGTGCCAGCAGCTTGTATTTCAAAAACATTCAGTACTTC . 13 TRBV5-4 . TRBJ2-4
CASSPGQGNTEAFF TGTGCCAGCAGCCCCGGACAGGGGAACACTGAAGCTTTCTTT . 14 TRBV5-6 TRBD1 TRBJ1-1
CASSFGTSGGETQYF TGTGCCAGCAGCTTCGGGACTAGCGGAGGGGAGACCCAGTACTTC few 15 TRBV7-9 TRBD2 TRBJ2-5
CAWSKAGGNSYEQYF TGTGCCTGGAGTAAAGCGGGGGGGAACTCCTACGAGCAGTACTTC few 15 TRBV30 TRBD2 TRBJ2-7
CASTDSGGTGIYEQYF TGTGCCAGCACCGACTCGGGGGGGACAGGGATCTACGAGCAGTACTTC . 16 TRBV6-6 . TRBJ2-7
CAISEAMGAPFLYSNQPQHF TGTGCCATCAGTGAGGCTATGGGGGCGCCGTTTCTATATAGCAATCAGCCCCAGCATTTT few 20 TRBV10-3 . TRBJ1-5
CASSVVHGGTDTQYF TGTGCCAGCAGCGTAGTTCACGGAGGCACAGATACGCAGTATTTT . 15 TRBV9 . TRBJ2-3